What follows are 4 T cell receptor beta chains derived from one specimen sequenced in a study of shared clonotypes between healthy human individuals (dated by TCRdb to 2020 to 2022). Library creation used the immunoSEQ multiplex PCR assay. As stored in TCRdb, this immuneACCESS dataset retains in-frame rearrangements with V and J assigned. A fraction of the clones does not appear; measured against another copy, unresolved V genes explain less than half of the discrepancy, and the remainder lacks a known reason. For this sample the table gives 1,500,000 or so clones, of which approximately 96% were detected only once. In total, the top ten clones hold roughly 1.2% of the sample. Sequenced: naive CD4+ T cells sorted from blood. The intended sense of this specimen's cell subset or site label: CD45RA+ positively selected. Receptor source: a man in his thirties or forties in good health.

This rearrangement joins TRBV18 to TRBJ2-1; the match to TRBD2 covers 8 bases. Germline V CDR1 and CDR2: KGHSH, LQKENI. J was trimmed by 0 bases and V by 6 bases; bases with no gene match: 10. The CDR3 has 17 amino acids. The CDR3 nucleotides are TGTGCCAGCTCGCAGCGAGCGGGAGTCTACTCCTACAATGAGCAGTTCTTC. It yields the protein CASSQRAGVYSYNEQFF. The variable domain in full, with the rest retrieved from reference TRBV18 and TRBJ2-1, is NAGVMQNPRHLVRRRGQEARLRCSPMKGHSHVYWYRQLPEEGLKFMVYLQKENIIDESGMPKERFSAEFPKEGPSILRIQQVVRGDSAAYFCASSQRAGVYSYNEQFFGPGTRLTVL.

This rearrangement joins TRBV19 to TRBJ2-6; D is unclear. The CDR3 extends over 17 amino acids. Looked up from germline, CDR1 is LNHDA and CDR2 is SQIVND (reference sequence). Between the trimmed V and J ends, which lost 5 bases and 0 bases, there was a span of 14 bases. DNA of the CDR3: TGTGCCAGTAGTGAACCGAAGCAACTCTCTGGGGCCAACGTCCTGACTTTC. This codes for CASSEPKQLSGANVLTF.

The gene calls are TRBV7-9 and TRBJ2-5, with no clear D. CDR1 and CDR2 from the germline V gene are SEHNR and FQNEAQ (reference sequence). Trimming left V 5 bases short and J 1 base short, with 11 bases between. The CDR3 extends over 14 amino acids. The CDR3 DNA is TGTGCCAGCAGCCCCGGACGGACCCAAGAGACCCAGTACTTC. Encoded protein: CASSPGRTQETQYF.

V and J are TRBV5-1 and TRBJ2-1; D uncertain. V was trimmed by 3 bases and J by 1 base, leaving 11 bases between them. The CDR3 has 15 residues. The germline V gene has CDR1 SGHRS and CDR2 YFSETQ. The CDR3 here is CASSYLGSSYNEQFF. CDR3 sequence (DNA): TGCGCCAGCAGCTACCTGGGGTCTTCCTACAATGAGCAGTTCTTC.